A selection of T cell receptor beta chains follows, all from one sample in a study of cytomegalovirus exposure and HLA in healthy donors. Sequencing was performed with immunoSEQ multiplex PCR; in TCRdb, only in-frame clones are kept and a portion is missing. The sample carries 150,000 to 200,000 clones, almost 85% recorded once. The source material was PBMCs. The receptor set was obtained from a young man in good health and CMV-seronegative. The CDR3 runs from the conserved cysteine through the conserved F or W. The D gene is left open where the match is weak. For some rows the clone size is stated as once, few or many, or as a class when expanded; others skip it.

DNA: TGTGCCTGGAGACCAATGGGACAGGGGAGTACTGAAGCTTTCTTT
CDR3: CAWRPMGQGSTEAFF
V: TRBV30
size: -
J: TRBJ1-1
length: 15
D: TRBD1

DNA: TGCAGCGTTGTAAGCGGGACAGGGATCACTGAAGCTTTCTTT
CDR3: CSVVSGTGITEAFF
V: TRBV29-1
size: -
J: TRBJ1-1
length: 14
D: TRBD1

DNA: TGCAGCGTTGAAGGACTAGTTCGGTCTCCCTACGAGCAGTACTTC
CDR3: CSVEGLVRSPYEQYF
V: TRBV29-1
size: -
J: TRBJ2-7
length: 15
D: -

DNA: TGTGCCACCAGCAGTGCGGCGACCGAGCAGTACTTC
CDR3: CATSSAATEQYF
V: TRBV15
size: -
J: TRBJ2-7
length: 12
D: -

DNA: TGTGCCAGCAGCCAGACAGGGATCGCAGATACGCAGTATTTT
CDR3: CASSQTGIADTQYF
V: TRBV7-7
size: -
J: TRBJ2-3
length: 14
D: TRBD1

DNA: TGTGCCAGCACCAACAGGGGGCAGATCAATCAGCCCCAGCATTTT
CDR3: CASTNRGQINQPQHF
V: TRBV28
size: -
J: TRBJ1-5
length: 15
D: TRBD1

DNA: TGTGCCAGTATCCTTCGGACAGGGAACACTGAAGCTTTCTTT
CDR3: CASILRTGNTEAFF
V: TRBV19
size: -
J: TRBJ1-1
length: 14
D: TRBD1

DNA: TGTGCCAGCACGACTAGCAGGGATGAGCAGTTCTTC
CDR3: CASTTSRDEQFF
V: TRBV2
size: -
J: TRBJ2-1
length: 12
D: TRBD2

DNA: TGTGCCAGCAGCCGCGAGATGGGACAGACCTACGAGCAGTACTTC
CDR3: CASSREMGQTYEQYF
V: TRBV28
size: -
J: TRBJ2-7
length: 15
D: TRBD1

DNA: TGTGCCAGCATGACCCTGACATGGGAGGGTCCTCGCTCTGGGGCCAACGTCCTGACTTTC
CDR3: CASMTLTWEGPRSGANVLTF
V: TRBV2
size: many
J: TRBJ2-6
length: 20
D: TRBD2

DNA: TGTGCCACCAGCAGCGCCGGGACAGGGTATGGCTACACCTTC
CDR3: CATSSAGTGYGYTF
V: TRBV15
size: -
J: TRBJ1-2
length: 14
D: TRBD1

DNA: TGCAGCGTTCTCCTTGATGGCTACACCTTC
CDR3: CSVLLDGYTF
V: TRBV29-1
size: -
J: TRBJ1-2
length: 10
D: -

DNA: TGCGCCAGCAGCTTAGGACTAGCAGATACGCAGTATTTT
CDR3: CASSLGLADTQYF
V: TRBV4-1
size: -
J: TRBJ2-3
length: 13
D: TRBD2

DNA: TGTGCCAGCAGTAATGGACTAGCTGTCGGCACAGATACGCAGTATTTT
CDR3: CASSNGLAVGTDTQYF
V: TRBV7-2
size: once
J: TRBJ2-3
length: 16
D: TRBD2

DNA: TGTGCCAGCAGTGGGCACGCGGGAGACTCCTACGAGCAGTACTTC
CDR3: CASSGHAGDSYEQYF
V: TRBV6-1
size: -
J: TRBJ2-7
length: 15
D: TRBD2

DNA: TGTGCCACCAGCAGAGCTCCTAGCGGGGGAGGGGATACGCAGTATTTT
CDR3: CATSRAPSGGGDTQYF
V: TRBV15
size: -
J: TRBJ2-3
length: 16
D: TRBD2

DNA: TGCGCCAGCAGCTTGGGGGCAGGGTCTGGAAACACCATATATTTT
CDR3: CASSLGAGSGNTIYF
V: TRBV5-1
size: -
J: TRBJ1-3
length: 15
D: -

DNA: TGTGCCAGCAGTTACGAAAGGGACAGGGAAGGACCCTACGAGCAGTACTTC
CDR3: CASSYERDREGPYEQYF
V: TRBV6-7
size: -
J: TRBJ2-7
length: 17
D: TRBD1

DNA: TGTGCCATCAGTGACGGTCCGTCCCAAGAGACCCAGTACTTC
CDR3: CAISDGPSQETQYF
V: TRBV10-3
size: -
J: TRBJ2-5
length: 14
D: -

DNA: TGCAGCGCCCCCCGGCAGGGGGCGAGAGATACGCAGTATTTT
CDR3: CSAPRQGARDTQYF
V: TRBV29-1
size: -
J: TRBJ2-3
length: 14
D: TRBD1

DNA: TGTGCCAGCAGCCCCCTTCGGACTAGCGGCACAGATACGCAGTATTTT
CDR3: CASSPLRTSGTDTQYF
V: TRBV7-2
size: -
J: TRBJ2-3
length: 16
D: TRBD2

DNA: TGTGCCAGCAAATCCCCCCCGGGTTCCCGGAACTACGAGCAGTACTTC
CDR3: CASKSPPGSRNYEQYF
V: TRBV6-6
size: -
J: TRBJ2-7
length: 16
D: -

DNA: TGTGCCAGCAGCTTCCAAGGGGACAAGAATCAGCCCCAGCATTTT
CDR3: CASSFQGDKNQPQHF
V: TRBV7-9
size: -
J: TRBJ1-5
length: 15
D: -

DNA: TGCGCCAGCAGCCCCAGGGTTTCCTACGAGCAGTACTTC
CDR3: CASSPRVSYEQYF
V: TRBV5-1
size: once
J: TRBJ2-7
length: 13
D: -

DNA: TGTGCCAGCTCACCTCCGGGACAGGACTACGAGCAGTACTTC
CDR3: CASSPPGQDYEQYF
V: TRBV18
size: -
J: TRBJ2-7
length: 14
D: TRBD1

DNA: TGTGCCAGCAGCTTAAGGGGTGAGCAGTTCTTC
CDR3: CASSLRGEQFF
V: TRBV7-2
size: -
J: TRBJ2-1
length: 11
D: -

DNA: TGTGCCAGCACCCTGACAGTCTCCTACGAGCAGTACTTC
CDR3: CASTLTVSYEQYF
V: TRBV2
size: -
J: TRBJ2-7
length: 13
D: -

DNA: TGTGCCAGCAGTGCCCAGGGGCCCTCCACAGATACGCAGTATTTT
CDR3: CASSAQGPSTDTQYF
V: TRBV6-1
size: few
J: TRBJ2-3
length: 15
D: -

DNA: TGTGCCAGCAGCGTAGGGACTAGCGGGAATGGGTTGAATGAGCAGTTCTTC
CDR3: CASSVGTSGNGLNEQFF
V: TRBV7-9
size: -
J: TRBJ2-1
length: 17
D: TRBD2

DNA: TGTGCCAGTAGGGGAGCTACTAGCACAGATACGCAGTATTTT
CDR3: CASRGATSTDTQYF
V: TRBV19
size: few
J: TRBJ2-3
length: 14
D: -

DNA: TGCGCCAGCAGCCTGGGACAGGGTGGATCGGGCTACACCTTC
CDR3: CASSLGQGGSGYTF
V: TRBV5-1
size: -
J: TRBJ1-2
length: 14
D: TRBD1

DNA: TGTGCCAGCAGCCAGGGGTCGAGTGGTACGCAGTATTTT
CDR3: CASSQGSSGTQYF
V: TRBV7-6
size: -
J: TRBJ2-3
length: 13
D: -

DNA: TGCGCCACCTCCGGACAGGGGATTTTCTACAATGAGCAGTTCTTC
CDR3: CATSGQGIFYNEQFF
V: TRBV4-1
size: -
J: TRBJ2-1
length: 15
D: TRBD1

DNA: TGTGCCAGCAGTTATGTCCCTCCGGGACTAGCGTTTGAGCAGTTCTTC
CDR3: CASSYVPPGLAFEQFF
V: TRBV6-6
size: -
J: TRBJ2-1
length: 16
D: TRBD2

DNA: TGTGCCAGCAGCTTGGGTGGACAGGGGTCAGATACGCAGTATTTT
CDR3: CASSLGGQGSDTQYF
V: TRBV5-4
size: -
J: TRBJ2-3
length: 15
D: TRBD1

DNA: TGTGCCAGCAGTTTAGGGACAGCAACTAAAACCCAGCATTTT
CDR3: CASSLGTATKTQHF
V: TRBV28
size: -
J: TRBJ1-5
length: 14
D: TRBD1

DNA: TGCGCCAGCAGCTTGGAGAGCTCCAGGGGCAACAATGAGCAGTTCTTC
CDR3: CASSLESSRGNNEQFF
V: TRBV5-1
size: -
J: TRBJ2-1
length: 16
D: -

DNA: TGTGCCAGCAGTGAAATGAGACTCGCGGGGGGCTACAATGAGCAGTTCTTC
CDR3: CASSEMRLAGGYNEQFF
V: TRBV6-1
size: -
J: TRBJ2-1
length: 17
D: TRBD2

DNA: TGCGCCAGCTCCCCCTTGGCACAGCGCACAGATACGCAGTATTTT
CDR3: CASSPLAQRTDTQYF
V: TRBV5-1
size: -
J: TRBJ2-3
length: 15
D: -

DNA: TGTGCCAGCACCCGGCGGGCGGGAAATTCACCCCTCCACTTT
CDR3: CASTRRAGNSPLHF
V: TRBV6-5
size: -
J: TRBJ1-6
length: 14
D: -

DNA: TGTGCCAGCAGCTCGGGACAGGGACCGAAGGAAGCTTTCTTT
CDR3: CASSSGQGPKEAFF
V: TRBV7-9
size: -
J: TRBJ1-1
length: 14
D: TRBD1

DNA: TGCGCCAGCAGCTTGGCCGGGTGGGAGGATGGGCAGTACTTC
CDR3: CASSLAGWEDGQYF
V: TRBV5-1
size: -
J: TRBJ2-7
length: 14
D: -

DNA: TGTGCCAGTAAGTTTCAGGGAGGCAATGAGCAGTTCTTC
CDR3: CASKFQGGNEQFF
V: TRBV19
size: -
J: TRBJ2-1
length: 13
D: -